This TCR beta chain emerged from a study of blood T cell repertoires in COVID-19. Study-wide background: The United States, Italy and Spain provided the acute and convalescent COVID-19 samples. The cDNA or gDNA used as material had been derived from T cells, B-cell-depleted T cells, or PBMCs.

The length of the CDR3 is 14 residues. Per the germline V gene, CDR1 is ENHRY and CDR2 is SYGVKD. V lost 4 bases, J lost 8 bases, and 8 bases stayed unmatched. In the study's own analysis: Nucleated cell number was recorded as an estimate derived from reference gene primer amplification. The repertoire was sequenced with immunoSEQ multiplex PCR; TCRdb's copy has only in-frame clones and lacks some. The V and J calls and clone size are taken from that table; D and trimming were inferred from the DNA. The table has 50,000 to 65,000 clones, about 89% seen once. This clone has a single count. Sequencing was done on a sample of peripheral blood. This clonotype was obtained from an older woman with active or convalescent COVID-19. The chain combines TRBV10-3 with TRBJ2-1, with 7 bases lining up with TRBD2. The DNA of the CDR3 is TGTGCCATCAGTGGGCGGGAGAACGATGATGAGCAGTTCTTC. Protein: CAISGRENDDEQFF.